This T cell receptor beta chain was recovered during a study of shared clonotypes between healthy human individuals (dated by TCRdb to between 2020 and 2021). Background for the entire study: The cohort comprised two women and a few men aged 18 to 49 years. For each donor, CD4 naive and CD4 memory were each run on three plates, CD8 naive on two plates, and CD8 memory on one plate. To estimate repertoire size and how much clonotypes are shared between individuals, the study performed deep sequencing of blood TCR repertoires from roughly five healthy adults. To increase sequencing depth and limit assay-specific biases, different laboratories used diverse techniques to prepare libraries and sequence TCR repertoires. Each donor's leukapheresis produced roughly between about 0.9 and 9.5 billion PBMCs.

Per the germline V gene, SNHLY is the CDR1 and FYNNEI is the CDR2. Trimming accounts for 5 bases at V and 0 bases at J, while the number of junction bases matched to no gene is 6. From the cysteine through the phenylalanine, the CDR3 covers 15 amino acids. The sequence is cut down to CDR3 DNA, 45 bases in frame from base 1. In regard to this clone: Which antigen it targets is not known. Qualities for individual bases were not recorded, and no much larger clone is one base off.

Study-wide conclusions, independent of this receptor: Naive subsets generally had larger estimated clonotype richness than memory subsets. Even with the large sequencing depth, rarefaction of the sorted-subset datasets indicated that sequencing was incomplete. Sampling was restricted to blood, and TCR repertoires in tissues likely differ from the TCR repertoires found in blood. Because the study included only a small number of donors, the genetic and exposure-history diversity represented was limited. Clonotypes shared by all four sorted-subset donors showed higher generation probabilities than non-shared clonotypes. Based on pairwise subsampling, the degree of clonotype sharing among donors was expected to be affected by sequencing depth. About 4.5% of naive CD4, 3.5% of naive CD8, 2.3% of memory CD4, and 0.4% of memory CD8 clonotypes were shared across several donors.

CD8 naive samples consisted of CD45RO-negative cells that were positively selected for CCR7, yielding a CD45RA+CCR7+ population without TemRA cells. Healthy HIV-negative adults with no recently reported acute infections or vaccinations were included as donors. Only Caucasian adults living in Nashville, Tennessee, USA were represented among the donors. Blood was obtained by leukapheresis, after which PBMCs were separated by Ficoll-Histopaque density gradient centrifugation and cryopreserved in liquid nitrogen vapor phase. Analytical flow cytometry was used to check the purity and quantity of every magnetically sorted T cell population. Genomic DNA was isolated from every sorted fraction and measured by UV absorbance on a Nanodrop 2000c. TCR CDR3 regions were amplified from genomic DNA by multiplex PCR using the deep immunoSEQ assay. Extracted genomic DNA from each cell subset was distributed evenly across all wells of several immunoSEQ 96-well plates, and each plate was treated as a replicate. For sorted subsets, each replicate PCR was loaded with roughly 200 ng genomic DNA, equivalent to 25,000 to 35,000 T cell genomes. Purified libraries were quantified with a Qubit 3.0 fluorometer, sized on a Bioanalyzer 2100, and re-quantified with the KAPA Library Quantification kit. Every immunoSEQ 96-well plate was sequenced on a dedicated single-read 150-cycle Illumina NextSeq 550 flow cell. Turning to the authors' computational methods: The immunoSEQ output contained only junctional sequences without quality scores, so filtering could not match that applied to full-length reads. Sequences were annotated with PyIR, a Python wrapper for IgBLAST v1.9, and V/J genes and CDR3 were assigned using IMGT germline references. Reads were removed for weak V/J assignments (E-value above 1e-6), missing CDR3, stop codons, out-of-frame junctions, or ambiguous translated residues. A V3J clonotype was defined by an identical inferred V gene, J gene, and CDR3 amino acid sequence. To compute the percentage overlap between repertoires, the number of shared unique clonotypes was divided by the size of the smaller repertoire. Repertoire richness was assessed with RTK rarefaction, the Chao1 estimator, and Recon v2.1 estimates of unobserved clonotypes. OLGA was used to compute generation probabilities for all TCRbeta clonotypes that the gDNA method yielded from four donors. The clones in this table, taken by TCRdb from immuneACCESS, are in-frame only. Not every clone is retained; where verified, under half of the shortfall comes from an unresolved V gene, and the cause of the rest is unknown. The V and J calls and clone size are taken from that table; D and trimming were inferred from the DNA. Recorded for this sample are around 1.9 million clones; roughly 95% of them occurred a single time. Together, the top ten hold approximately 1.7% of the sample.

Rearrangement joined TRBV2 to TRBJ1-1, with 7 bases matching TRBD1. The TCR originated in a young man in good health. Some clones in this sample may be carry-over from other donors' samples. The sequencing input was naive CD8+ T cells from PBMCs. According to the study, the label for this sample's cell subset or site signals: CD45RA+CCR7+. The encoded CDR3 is CASSLGTAMNTEAFF. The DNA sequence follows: TGTGCCAGCAGTCTTGGGACAGCGATGAACACTGAAGCTTTCTTT.